This T cell receptor beta chain was captured in a study of blood T cells in healthy people across ages. The CDR3 spans 14 residues. The germline V gene has CDR1 SGHRS and CDR2 YFSETQ. V gave up 0 bases and J gave up 6 bases, with 12 bases separating them. PBMCs were isolated at a quantity of at least 7 million per sample. Concerning this clonotype itself: Its specificity is not known.

Study-wide points: In older individuals, TCR beta diversity per million T cells was lower, falling roughly linearly with age. Estimates of total diversity, which came from one million sequenced T cells, were considered to be underestimates.

With a J-beta primer mix and a sample-barcoded 5' primer, a second PCR ran roughly 6 to 11 cycles. TCRdb redid the calling of the 5' RACE reads with MiXCR, one entry per CDR3 protein. Among around 1,000,000 distinct CDR3 sequences, around two fifths were seen once, and the ten largest hold around 12%. The clonotype comes from a man aged 18 to 30 in good health. The chain joins TRBV5-1 to TRBJ1-2, with D unresolved. The specimen sequenced was blood. CDR3 residues: CASSLDPQSNGYTF. The CDR3 DNA follows: TGCGCCAGCAGCTTGGATCCCCAGAGCAATGGCTACACCTTC.